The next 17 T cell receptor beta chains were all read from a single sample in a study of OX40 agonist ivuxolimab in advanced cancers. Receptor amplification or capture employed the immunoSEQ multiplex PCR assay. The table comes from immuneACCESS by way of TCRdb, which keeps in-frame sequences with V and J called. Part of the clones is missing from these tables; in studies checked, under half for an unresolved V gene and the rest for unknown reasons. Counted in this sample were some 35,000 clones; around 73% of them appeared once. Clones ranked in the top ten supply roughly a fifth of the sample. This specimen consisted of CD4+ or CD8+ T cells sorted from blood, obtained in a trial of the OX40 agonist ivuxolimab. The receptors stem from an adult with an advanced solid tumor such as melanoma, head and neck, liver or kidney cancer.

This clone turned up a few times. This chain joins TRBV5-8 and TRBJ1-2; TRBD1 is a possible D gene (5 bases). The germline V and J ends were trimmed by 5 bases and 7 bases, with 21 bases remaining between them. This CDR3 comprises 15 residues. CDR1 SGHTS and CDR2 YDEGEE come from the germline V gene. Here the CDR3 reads CASRPRGGRSLGYTF. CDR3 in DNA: TGTGCCAGCAGGCCCCGGGGGGGGAGGTCTCTTGGCTACACCTTC.

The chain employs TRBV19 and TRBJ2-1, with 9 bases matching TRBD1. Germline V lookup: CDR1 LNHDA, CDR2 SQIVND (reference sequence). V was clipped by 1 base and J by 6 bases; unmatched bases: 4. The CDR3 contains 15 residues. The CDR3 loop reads CASSIGWDRANEQFF. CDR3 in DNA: TGTGCCAGTAGTATAGGTTGGGACAGGGCCAATGAGCAGTTCTTC. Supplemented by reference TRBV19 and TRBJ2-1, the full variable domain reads DGGITQSPKYLFRKEGQNVTLSCEQNLNHDAMYWYRQDPGQGLRLIYYSQIVNDFQKGDIAEGYSVSREKKESFPLTVTSAQKNPTAFYLCASSIGWDRANEQFFGPGTRLTVL.

The CDR3 DNA reads TGTGCCAACTCGTTTCGGACAGGGGGGAATGAGCAGTTCTTC. Translated: CANSFRTGGNEQFF. The chain links TRBV10-3 to TRBJ2-1; 10 bases fit TRBD1. V dropped 10 bases and J dropped 7; count of bases not matched to a gene: 10. CDR1 and CDR2 (germline): ENHRY, SYGVKD. CDR3 length: 14 amino acids.

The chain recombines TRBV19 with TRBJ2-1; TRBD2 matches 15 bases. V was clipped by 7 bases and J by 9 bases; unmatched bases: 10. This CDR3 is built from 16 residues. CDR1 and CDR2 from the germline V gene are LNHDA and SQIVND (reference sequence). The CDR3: CASTSRGLAGGVEQFF. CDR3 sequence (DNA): TGTGCCAGTACCTCCCGAGGACTAGCGGGAGGGGTTGAGCAGTTCTTC.

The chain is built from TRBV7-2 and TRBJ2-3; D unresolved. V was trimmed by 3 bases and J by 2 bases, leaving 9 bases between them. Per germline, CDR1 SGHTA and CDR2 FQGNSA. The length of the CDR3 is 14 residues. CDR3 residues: CASSFWPITDTQYF. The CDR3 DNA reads TGTGCCAGCAGCTTCTGGCCGATCACAGATACGCAGTATTTT.

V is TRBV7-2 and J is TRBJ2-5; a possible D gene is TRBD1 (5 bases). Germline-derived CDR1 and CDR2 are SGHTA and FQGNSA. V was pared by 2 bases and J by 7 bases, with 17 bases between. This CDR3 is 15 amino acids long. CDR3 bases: TGTGCCAGCAGCTTAACCTTAGGGGATTCGGTGACCCAGTACTTC. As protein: CASSLTLGDSVTQYF.

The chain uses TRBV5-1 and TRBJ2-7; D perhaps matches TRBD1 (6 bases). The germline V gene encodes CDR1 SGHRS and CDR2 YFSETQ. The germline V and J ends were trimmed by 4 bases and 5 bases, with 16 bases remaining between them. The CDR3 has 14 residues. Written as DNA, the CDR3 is TGCGCCAGCAGCACACAACAGGGAATCGACGAGCAGTACTTC. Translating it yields CASSTQQGIDEQYF.

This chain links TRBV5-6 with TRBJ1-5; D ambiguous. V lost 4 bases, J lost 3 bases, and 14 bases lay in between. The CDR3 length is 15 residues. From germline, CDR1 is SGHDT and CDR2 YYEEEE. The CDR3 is CASSPFGGNNQPQHF. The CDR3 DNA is TGTGCCAGCAGCCCCTTTGGAGGGAACAATCAGCCCCAGCATTTT.

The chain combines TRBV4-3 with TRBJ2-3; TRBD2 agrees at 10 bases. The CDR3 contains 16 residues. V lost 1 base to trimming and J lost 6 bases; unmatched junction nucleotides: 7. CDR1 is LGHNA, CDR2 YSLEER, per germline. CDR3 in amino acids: CASSQAQRGGLDTQYF. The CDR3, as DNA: TGCGCCAGCAGCCAAGCCCAGCGGGGGGGCCTGGATACGCAGTATTTT.

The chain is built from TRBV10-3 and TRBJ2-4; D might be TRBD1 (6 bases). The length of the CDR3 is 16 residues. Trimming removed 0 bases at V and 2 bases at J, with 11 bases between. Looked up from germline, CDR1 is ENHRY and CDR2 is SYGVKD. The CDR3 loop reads CAISESGAGTKNIQYF. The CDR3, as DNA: TGTGCCATCAGTGAGTCGGGGGCAGGGACCAAAAACATTCAGTACTTC.

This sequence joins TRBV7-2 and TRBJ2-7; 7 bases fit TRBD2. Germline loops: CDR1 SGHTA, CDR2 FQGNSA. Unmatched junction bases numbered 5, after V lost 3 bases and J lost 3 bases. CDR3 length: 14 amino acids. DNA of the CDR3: TGTGCCAGCAGCTTGGGGGGGATCCTCTACGAGCAGTACTTC. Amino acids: CASSLGGILYEQYF.

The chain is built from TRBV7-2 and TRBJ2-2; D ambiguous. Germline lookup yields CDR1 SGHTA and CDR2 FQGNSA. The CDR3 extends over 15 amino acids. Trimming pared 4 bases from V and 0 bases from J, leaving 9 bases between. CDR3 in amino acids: CASSSQAANTGELFF. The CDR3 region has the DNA TGTGCCAGCAGCTCTCAGGCGGCGAACACCGGGGAGCTGTTTTTT.

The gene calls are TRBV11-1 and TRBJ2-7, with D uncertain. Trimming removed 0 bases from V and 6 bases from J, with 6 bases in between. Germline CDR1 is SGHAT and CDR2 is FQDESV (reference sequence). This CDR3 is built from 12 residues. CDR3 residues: CASSLAGLEQYF. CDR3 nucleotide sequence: TGTGCCAGCAGCTTAGCAGGCCTCGAGCAGTACTTC.

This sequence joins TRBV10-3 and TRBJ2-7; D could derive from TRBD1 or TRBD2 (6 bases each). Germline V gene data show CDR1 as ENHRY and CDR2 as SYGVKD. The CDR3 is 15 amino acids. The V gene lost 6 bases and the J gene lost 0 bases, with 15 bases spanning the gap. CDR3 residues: CAIRISGQNSYEQYF. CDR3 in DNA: TGTGCCATCAGGATTAGCGGACAGAACTCCTACGAGCAGTACTTC.

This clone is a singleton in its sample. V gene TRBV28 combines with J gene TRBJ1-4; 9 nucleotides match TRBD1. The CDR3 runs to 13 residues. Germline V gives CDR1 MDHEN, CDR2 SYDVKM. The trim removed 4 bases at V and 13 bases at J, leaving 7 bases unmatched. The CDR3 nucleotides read TGTGCCAGCAGTTCGGGACAGGGTGGGGGACTGTTTTTT. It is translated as CASSSGQGGGLFF.

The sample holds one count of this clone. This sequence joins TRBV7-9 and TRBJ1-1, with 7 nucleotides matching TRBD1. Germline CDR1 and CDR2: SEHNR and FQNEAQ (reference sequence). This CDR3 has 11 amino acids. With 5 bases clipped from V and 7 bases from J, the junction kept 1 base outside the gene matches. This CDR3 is CASSRDSEAFF. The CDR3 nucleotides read TGTGCCAGCAGCCGGGACAGTGAAGCTTTCTTT.

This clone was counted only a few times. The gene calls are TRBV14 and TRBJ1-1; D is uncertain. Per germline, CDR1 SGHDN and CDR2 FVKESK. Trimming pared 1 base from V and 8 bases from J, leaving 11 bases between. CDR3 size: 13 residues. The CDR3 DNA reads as TGTGCCAGCAGCCAAGTTCGGGGTTACGAAGCTTTCTTT. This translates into CASSQVRGYEAFF.